This T cell receptor (beta chain) was observed in a study of identical twins. In the case of this clonotype: This sequence may be a read error, since a much larger clone differs from it by one base.

Carrying unique molecular identifiers, the cDNA also gained a universal primer site through template switching. TCRdb processed the 5' RACE reads anew with MiXCR; each CDR3 protein has one entry. The table includes 1.5 million to 2 million distinct CDR3 sequences, less than 40% detected once. This receptor was obtained from a newborn girl in good health. The sample was cord blood.

CDR3 bases: TGTGCCAGCAGTTCACGTACGGGAGGTGGCTACAGCTTC. Translated: CASSSRTGGGYSF. The chain combines TRBV12-3 or TRBV12-4 with TRBJ1-2; no reliable D call. The CDR3 has 13 residues.